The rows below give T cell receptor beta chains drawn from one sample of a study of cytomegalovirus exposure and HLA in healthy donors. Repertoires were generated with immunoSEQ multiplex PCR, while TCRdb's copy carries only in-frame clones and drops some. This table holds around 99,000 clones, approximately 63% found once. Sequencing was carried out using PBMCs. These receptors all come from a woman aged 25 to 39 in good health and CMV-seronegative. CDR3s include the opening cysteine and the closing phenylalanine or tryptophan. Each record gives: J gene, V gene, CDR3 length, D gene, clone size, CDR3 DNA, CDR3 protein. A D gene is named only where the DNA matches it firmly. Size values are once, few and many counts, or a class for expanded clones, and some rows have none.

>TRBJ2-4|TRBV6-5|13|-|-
TGTGCCAGCAGTTACTCGGGAGTAAACATTCAGTACTTC
CASSYSGVNIQYF
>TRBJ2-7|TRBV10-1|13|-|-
TGCGCCAGCAGTGAACAGGTCAACTACGAGCAGTACTTC
CASSEQVNYEQYF
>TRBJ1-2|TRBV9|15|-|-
TGTGCCAGCAGCGTAGCGGGAAGAACTAACTATGGCTACACCTTC
CASSVAGRTNYGYTF
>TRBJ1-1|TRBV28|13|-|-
TGTGCCAGCAGTAGCTTTATGAACACTGAAGCTTTCTTT
CASSSFMNTEAFF
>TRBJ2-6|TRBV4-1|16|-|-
TGCGCCAGCAGTCCTCGGGTCAGCTCTGGGGCCAACGTCCTGACTTTC
CASSPRVSSGANVLTF
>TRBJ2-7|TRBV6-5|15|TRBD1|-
TGTGCCAGCAGTTACTTCCGGACAGGGTTTTACGAGCAGTACTTC
CASSYFRTGFYEQYF
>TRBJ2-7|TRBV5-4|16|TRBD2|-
TGTGCCAGCAGCTTGGCCCGGCGGGGGGGCGACTACGAGCAGTACTTC
CASSLARRGGDYEQYF
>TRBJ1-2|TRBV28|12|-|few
TGTGCCAGCAGCAGGAGGGGCCTTGGCTACACCTTC
CASSRRGLGYTF
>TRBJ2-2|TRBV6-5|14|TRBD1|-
TGTGCCAGCGGACAGGGGGCTCCATCCGGGGAGCTGTTTTTT
CASGQGAPSGELFF
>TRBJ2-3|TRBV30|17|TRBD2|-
TGTGCCTGGAGTTTTGGCCACTTAGCGGGAAACACAGATACGCAGTATTTT
CAWSFGHLAGNTDTQYF
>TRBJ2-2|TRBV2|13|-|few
TGTGCCACAAACCCGCAGGGGCCGGTAGAGCTGTTTTTT
CATNPQGPVELFF
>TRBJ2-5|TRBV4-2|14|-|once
TGTGCCAGCAGCCAAGATCGGGTCCAAGAGACCCAGTACTTC
CASSQDRVQETQYF
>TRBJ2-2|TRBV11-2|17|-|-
TGTGCCAGCAGCCAACTGACAACGGTTAGGAACACCGGGGAGCTGTTTTTT
CASSQLTTVRNTGELFF
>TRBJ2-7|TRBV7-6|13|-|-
TGTGCCAGCAGCTTTGGCAAAACCTACGAGCAGTACTTC
CASSFGKTYEQYF
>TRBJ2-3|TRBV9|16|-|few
TGTGCCAGCAGCCCCCACCCCGGACATGACACAGATACGCAGTATTTT
CASSPHPGHDTDTQYF
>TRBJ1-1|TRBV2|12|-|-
TGTGCCAGCAGTGAACAGGGTCCTGAAGCTTTCTTT
CASSEQGPEAFF
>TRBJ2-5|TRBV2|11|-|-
TGTGCCAGCACCCTACAAGAGACCCAGTACTTC
CASTLQETQYF
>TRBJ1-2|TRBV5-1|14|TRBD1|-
TGCGCCAGCAGCCCCCGGGACAGGGTCTATGGCTACACCTTC
CASSPRDRVYGYTF
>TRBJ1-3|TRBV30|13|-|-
TGTGCCCGCCGAGCCACCTCTGGAAACACCATATATTTT
CARRATSGNTIYF
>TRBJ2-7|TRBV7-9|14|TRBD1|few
TGTGCCAGCAGCTTATTCCAGGGGGCTGACGAGCAGTACTTC
CASSLFQGADEQYF
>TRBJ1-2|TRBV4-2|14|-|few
TGTGCCAGCAGCTCCCAGGGTTCCCGATATGGCTACACCTTC
CASSSQGSRYGYTF
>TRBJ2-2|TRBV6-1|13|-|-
TGTGCCAGCAGGGAGCCGGGCACCGGGGAGCTGTTTTTT
CASREPGTGELFF
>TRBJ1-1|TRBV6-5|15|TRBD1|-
TGTGCCAGCAATACCCCGGGACAGGGCAACACTGAAGCTTTCTTT
CASNTPGQGNTEAFF
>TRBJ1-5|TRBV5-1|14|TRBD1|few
TGCGCCAGCAGCTCCGGGACAGGCGGACAGCCCCAGCATTTT
CASSSGTGGQPQHF
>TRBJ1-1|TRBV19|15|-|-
TGTGCCAGTAGTATTACCCAGGGTTTGAACACTGAAGCTTTCTTT
CASSITQGLNTEAFF
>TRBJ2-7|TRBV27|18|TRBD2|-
TGTGCCAGCAGTGTCGCTTTTCCTCTAGCGGGAAGAACGTACGAGCAGTACTTC
CASSVAFPLAGRTYEQYF
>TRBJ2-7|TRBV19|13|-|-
TGTGCCAGTAGCAACAGACAGGTCAACGAGCAGTACTTC
CASSNRQVNEQYF
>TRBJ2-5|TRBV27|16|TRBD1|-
TGTGCCAGCAGTTTACCGAGGACAGGACCTCAAGAGACCCAGTACTTC
CASSLPRTGPQETQYF
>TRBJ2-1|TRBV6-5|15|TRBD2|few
TGTGCCAGCAGTTACTCCGCGGGAGGCTACAATGAGCAGTTCTTC
CASSYSAGGYNEQFF
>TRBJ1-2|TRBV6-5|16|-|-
TGTGCCAGCAGTTACTCGAATCCACAGGGAAACTATGGCTACACCTTC
CASSYSNPQGNYGYTF
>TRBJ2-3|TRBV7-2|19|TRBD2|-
TGTGCCAGCAGCTTAGTGTCCGGGACTAGCGGGAGTTTAGTAGATACGCAGTATTTT
CASSLVSGTSGSLVDTQYF
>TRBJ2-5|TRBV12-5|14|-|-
TGTGCTAGTGGTTCCAAAGGAGGGACGGAGACCCAGTACTTC
CASGSKGGTETQYF
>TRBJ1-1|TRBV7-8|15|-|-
TGTGCCAGCAGCTCGCGCTGGAGACAGACCACTGAAGCTTTCTTT
CASSSRWRQTTEAFF
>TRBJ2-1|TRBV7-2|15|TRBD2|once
TGTGCCAGCAGCTTAATCTCTAGCGGGGGTGGGGAGCAGTTCTTC
CASSLISSGGGEQFF
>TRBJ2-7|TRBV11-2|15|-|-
TGTGCCAGCAGCTCTCCCGGCGGAGGGGCCGAAGAGCAGTACTTC
CASSSPGGGAEEQYF